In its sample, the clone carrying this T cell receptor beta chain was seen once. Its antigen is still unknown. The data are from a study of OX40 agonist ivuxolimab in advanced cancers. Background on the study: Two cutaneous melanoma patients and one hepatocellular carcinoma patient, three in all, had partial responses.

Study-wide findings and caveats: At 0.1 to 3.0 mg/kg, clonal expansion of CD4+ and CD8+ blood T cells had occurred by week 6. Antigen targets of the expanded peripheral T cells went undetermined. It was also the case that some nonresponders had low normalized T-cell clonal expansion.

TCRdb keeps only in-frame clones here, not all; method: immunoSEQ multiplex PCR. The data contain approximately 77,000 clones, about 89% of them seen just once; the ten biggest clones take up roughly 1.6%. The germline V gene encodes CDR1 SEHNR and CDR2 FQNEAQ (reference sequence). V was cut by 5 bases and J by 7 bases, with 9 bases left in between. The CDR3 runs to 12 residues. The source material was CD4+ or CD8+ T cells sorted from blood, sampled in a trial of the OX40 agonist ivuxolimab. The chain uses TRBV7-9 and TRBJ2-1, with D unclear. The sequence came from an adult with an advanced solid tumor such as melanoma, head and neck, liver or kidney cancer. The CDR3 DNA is TGTGCCAGCAGCGGCCCCGGGAATGAGCAGTTCTTC. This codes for CASSGPGNEQFF.